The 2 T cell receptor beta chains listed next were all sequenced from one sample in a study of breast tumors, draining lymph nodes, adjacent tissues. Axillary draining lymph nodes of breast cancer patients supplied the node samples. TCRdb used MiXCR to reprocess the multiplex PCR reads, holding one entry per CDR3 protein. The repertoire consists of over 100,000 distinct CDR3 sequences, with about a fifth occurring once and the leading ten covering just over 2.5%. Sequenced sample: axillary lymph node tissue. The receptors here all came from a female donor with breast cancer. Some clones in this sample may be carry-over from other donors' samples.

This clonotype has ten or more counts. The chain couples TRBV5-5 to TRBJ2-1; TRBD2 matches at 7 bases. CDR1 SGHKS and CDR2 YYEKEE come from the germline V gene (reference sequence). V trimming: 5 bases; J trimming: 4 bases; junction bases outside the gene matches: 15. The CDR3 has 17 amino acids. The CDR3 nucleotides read TGTGCCAGCAGTCCACGGTCAGCGGGACTGGGGTACAATGAGCAGTTCTTC. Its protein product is CASSPRSAGLGYNEQFF.

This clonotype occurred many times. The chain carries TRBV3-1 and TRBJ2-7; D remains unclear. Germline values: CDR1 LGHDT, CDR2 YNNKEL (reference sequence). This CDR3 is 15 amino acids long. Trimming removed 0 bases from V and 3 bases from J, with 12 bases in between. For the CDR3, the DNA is TGTGCCAGCAGCCAAGAGCCTACTACGCGCTACGAGCAGTACTTC. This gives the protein CASSQEPTTRYEQYF.